These T cell receptor beta chains were read from a single sample in a study of blood T cell repertoires in COVID-19. This table comes from immunoSEQ multiplex PCR, and its TCRdb copy is limited to in-frame clones, with some not included. The sample holds approximately 75,000 clones, about 79% seen once. Sequencing was performed on peripheral blood. These receptors came from a woman aged 50 to 60 with acute or convalescent COVID-19. Both conserved end residues are part of each CDR3. D genes are given only for firm matches. Not every row has a clone size; where given, it reads once, few, many or a size class.

d_gene	abundance	v_gene	j_gene	CDR3aa	CDR3nt
-	-	TRBV6-5	TRBJ1-3	CASSYALSSSGNTIYF	TGTGCCAGCAGTTACGCCCTGAGTAGCTCTGGAAACACCATATATTTT
TRBD1	-	TRBV7-2	TRBJ1-5	CASSLGTVIHQPQHF	TGTGCCAGCAGCCTTGGGACAGTAATTCATCAGCCCCAGCATTTT
-	-	TRBV12-3/TRBV12-4	TRBJ2-2	CASRLANTGELFF	TGTGCCAGCAGACTAGCGAACACCGGGGAGCTGTTTTTT
-	few	TRBV2	TRBJ1-4	CASSGDLGAEKLFF	TGTGCCAGCAGCGGGGATTTGGGGGCGGAAAAACTGTTTTTT
-	few	TRBV19	TRBJ1-1	CASKEGHTEAFF	TGTGCCAGTAAAGAGGGCCACACTGAAGCTTTCTTT
-	-	TRBV30	TRBJ2-7	CAQVTGNEQYF	TGTGCCCAGGTGACGGGAAACGAGCAGTACTTC
-	-	TRBV19	TRBJ1-4	CASSETATNEKLFF	TGTGCCAGTAGTGAAACGGCAACTAATGAAAAACTGTTTTTT
-	-	TRBV28	TRBJ2-7	CASSSLAVNSYEQYF	TGTGCCAGCAGTTCGTTAGCGGTAAACTCCTACGAGCAGTACTTC
-	-	TRBV28	TRBJ2-7	CASSLRRRLVAEQYF	TGTGCCAGCAGTTTGAGGCGTCGACTAGTCGCCGAGCAGTACTTC
-	-	TRBV7-8	TRBJ1-5	CASSLRAGFYSNQPQHF	TGTGCCAGCAGCTTAAGGGCAGGGTTTTATAGCAATCAGCCCCAGCATTTT
-	-	TRBV12-1	TRBJ2-5	CASSFVGRGPQETQYF	TGTGCCAGCAGCTTTGTAGGCAGGGGGCCCCAAGAGACCCAGTACTTC
-	-	TRBV27	TRBJ2-5	CASSFGGAYIQETQYF	TGTGCCAGCAGTTTTGGGGGGGCGTATATCCAAGAGACCCAGTACTTC
TRBD1	-	TRBV7-9	TRBJ1-2	CASSPIPGQGMRGYTF	TGTGCCAGCAGCCCAATCCCTGGACAGGGGATGAGGGGCTACACCTTC
TRBD1	-	TRBV2	TRBJ1-1	CASSEGQGARTEAFF	TGTGCCAGCAGTGAAGGACAGGGGGCGCGGACTGAAGCTTTCTTT
TRBD1	once	TRBV7-9	TRBJ2-7	CASSSNRGSFSYEQYF	TGTGCCAGCAGCTCTAACAGGGGCTCCTTCTCCTACGAGCAGTACTTC
-	-	TRBV5-1	TRBJ2-1	CASSFGEGGYNEQFF	TGCGCCAGCAGCTTCGGGGAAGGGGGATACAATGAGCAGTTCTTC
-	-	TRBV7-6	TRBJ2-1	CASSLTGTMDNEQFF	TGTGCCAGCAGCCTAACCGGGACAATGGACAATGAGCAGTTCTTC